The 4 T cell receptor beta chains below all came from one sample that was sequenced in a study of control samples from healthy donors and cancer patients (dated by TCRdb to 2020 to 2022). Library preparation employed the immunoSEQ multiplex PCR assay. TCRdb took over this immuneACCESS table, retaining in-frame rearrangements with V and J assigned. Such tables are incomplete; in checked studies, under half of the missing clones stem from an unresolved V gene, and the remainder is unexplained. This sample has about 130,000 clones in its table, and about 95% of those were observed once. The ten most abundant clones make up 3.6% of the sample. What was sequenced was blood. The receptor set was obtained from a man between 25 and 39 years old in good health.

The rearrangement links TRBV29-1 to TRBJ2-4; 7 nucleotides align to TRBD1. The J segment lost 13 bases and the V segment lost 4 bases, leaving 4 bases of the junction unmatched. Germline-derived CDR1 and CDR2 are SQVTM and ANQGSEA. The CDR3 has 10 amino acids. CDR3 region: CSVGDSVQYF. The CDR3 DNA reads as TGCAGCGTTGGGGACAGTGTCCAGTACTTC.

The chain's CDR3 is CASSTLGGLKEAFF. The CDR3, as DNA: TGTGCCAGCAGTACCCTAGGGGGGTTAAAGGAAGCTTTCTTT. This rearrangement joins TRBV28 to TRBJ1-1; tentative D call: TRBD1 (6 bases). The CDR3 sequence is 14 residues long. Trimming left V 5 bases short and J 8 bases short, with 18 bases between. The germline CDR1 and CDR2 sequences are MDHEN and SYDVKM.

The V and J genes are TRBV3-1 (or the pseudogene TRBV3-2) and TRBJ1-5; a weak D match, TRBD1 (6 bases). Looked up from germline, CDR1 is LGHDT and CDR2 is YNNKEL (reference sequence). Trimming pared 5 bases from V and 5 bases from J, leaving 13 bases between. The CDR3 has 14 residues. The CDR3 sequence is CASSFRDTYQPQHF. DNA for the CDR3: TGTGCCAGCAGCTTCCGGGACACATATCAGCCCCAGCATTTT.

J is TRBJ2-2 and V is TRBV30, with TRBD2 matching 14 bases. With V trimmed by 6 bases and J by 6 bases, 6 bases remained unmatched. The length of the CDR3 is 15 residues. The germline V gene encodes CDR1 GTSNPN and CDR2 SVGIG (reference sequence). The CDR3 nucleotides read TGTGCCTGTCCGACTAGCGGGGGGGCCGCCGGGGAGCTGTTTTTT. It translates to CACPTSGGAAGELFF. The whole variable domain, filled in from reference TRBV30 and TRBJ2-2, reads SQTIHQWPATLVQPVGSPLSLECTVEGTSNPNLYWYRQAAGRGLQLLFYSVGIGQISSEVPQNLSASRPQDRQFILSSKKLLLSDSGFYLCACPTSGGAAGELFFGEGSRLTVL.